The present TCR beta chain was sequenced within a study of CD8 T cells in ankylosing spondylitis. The sample holds a few counts of this clonotype. No antigen is known for it. A quantitative 5'-RACE method, one with molecular barcodes, was used to make TCR beta libraries. Each CDR3 protein gets one entry after TCRdb re-called the 5' RACE reads with MiXCR. The profile covers hundreds of thousands of distinct CDR3 sequences, with approximately 12% appearing a single time and roughly 0.51% taken by the ten largest. Study observations and caveats: Characteristic of ankylosing spondylitis blood, it appeared, was a TCR beta motif comprising roughly 8 highly homologous variants. Some motif variants had been reported before (in reactive arthritis synovial fluid and blood). The study looked at matched synovial fluid samples from ankylosing spondylitis patients. Disease-linked clones were reported to be significantly enriched there.

Between the trimmed V and J ends, which lost 0 bases and 0 bases, there was a span of 12 bases. Germline V gives CDR1 MDHEN, CDR2 SYDVKM. The CDR3 has 16 residues. The rearrangement links TRBV28 to TRBJ2-7; D unclear. Material for sequencing was blood, either unsorted or a sorted T cell fraction (not recorded which). This receptor was taken from a male donor with ankylosing spondylitis. CDR3 loop: CASSLWARERSYEQYF. DNA for the CDR3: TGTGCCAGCAGTTTATGGGCCAGAGAACGCTCCTACGAGCAGTACTTC.